This T cell receptor (beta chain) was profiled in a study of shared clonotypes between healthy human individuals. About the study: Each donor had three CD4 naive, three CD4 memory, two CD8 naive and one CD8 memory plate.

Once extracted for a subset, genomic DNA was divided evenly among several immunoSEQ plates. The table came from immunoSEQ multiplex PCR; TCRdb's copy has only in-frame clones and leaves some out. The table lists approximately 2.5 million clones, more than 90% of them singletons. The sequence came from a man between 18 and 35 years old in good health. Sequencing used naive CD4+ T cells sorted from blood. Subset here: CD45RA+ positively selected.

The CDR3 sequence: CASTPTDRVNTEAFF. In DNA form, the CDR3 reads TGTGCCAGCACTCCGACGGACAGGGTGAACACTGAAGCTTTCTTT. J is TRBJ1-1 and V is TRBV2; 8 bases align to TRBD1. In germline, CDR1 is SNHLY, CDR2 FYNNEI. The CDR3 totals 15 residues. V shed 7 bases, J shed 0 bases, and the junction held 7 bases outside the gene matches.